This T cell receptor (beta chain) is from a study of healthy donors' naive CD4 and CD8 T cells. Overall study findings and caveats: Roughly an eighth of CD4/CD8 propensity variance appeared explained by V, J and CDR3 charge.

Per germline, CDR1 SQVTM and CDR2 ANQGSEA. V lost 6 bases and J lost 4, with 18 bases in between. The CDR3 is 14 residues long. Sorting defined naive CD4+ as CD4+CD8-CD45RO-CD45RA+ and naive CD8+ as CD8+CD4-CD45RA+CD27bright. As concerns this clonotype: Its antigen is currently unknown.

Starting from 500 ng of total RNA, TCR libraries were made with linear amplification. As processed by the authors: From several healthy donors, almost 80,000 rearranged TCR alpha transcripts were sequenced. In TCRdb, the reads were re-called with MiXCR into one record per CDR3 protein. These V and J calls rely on TCRdb rather than the paper's analysis. The table has approximately 180,000 distinct CDR3 sequences, about four fifths seen once. This clonotype originated in a pool of human donors in good health; the sample pools cells from several healthy donors. Sequencing input: naive CD4+ and CD8+ T cells sorted from blood, pooled from several donors. The chain has TRBV29-1 and TRBJ1-1; D possibly corresponds to TRBD1 (6 bases). The CDR3 spells CSVTTRQAPTEAFF. The DNA of the CDR3 is TGCAGCGTCACCACCCGACAGGCCCCCACTGAAGCTTTCTTT.